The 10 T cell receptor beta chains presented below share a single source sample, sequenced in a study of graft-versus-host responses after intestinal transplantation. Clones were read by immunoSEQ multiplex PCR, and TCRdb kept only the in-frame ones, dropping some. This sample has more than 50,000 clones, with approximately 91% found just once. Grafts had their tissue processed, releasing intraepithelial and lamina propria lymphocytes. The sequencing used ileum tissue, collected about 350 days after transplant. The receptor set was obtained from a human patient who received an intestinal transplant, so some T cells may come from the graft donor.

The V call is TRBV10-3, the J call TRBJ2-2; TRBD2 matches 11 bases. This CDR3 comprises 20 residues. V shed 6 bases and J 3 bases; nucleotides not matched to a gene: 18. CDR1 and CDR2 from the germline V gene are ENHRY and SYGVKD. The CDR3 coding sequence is TGTGCCATCAGCCTAGCCCGGTTTCTAGCGGGAGGTTGGGACACCGGGGAGCTGTTTTTT. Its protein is CAISLARFLAGGWDTGELFF.

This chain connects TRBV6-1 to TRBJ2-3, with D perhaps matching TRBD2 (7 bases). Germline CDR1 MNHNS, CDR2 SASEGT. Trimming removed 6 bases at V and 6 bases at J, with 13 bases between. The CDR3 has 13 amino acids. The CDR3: CASRRGGGDTQYF. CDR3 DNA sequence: TGTGCCAGCAGGAGGGGAGGGGGGGATACGCAGTATTTT.

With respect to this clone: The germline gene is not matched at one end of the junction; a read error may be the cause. The CDR3 region is CASSLDRVYHGYTF. CDR3 nucleotides: TGTGCCAGCAGTTTGGACAGGGTTTACCATGGCTACACCTTC. The chain employs TRBV5-8 and TRBJ1-2; 8 bases are a match to TRBD1. Germline CDR1 reads SGHTS; CDR2 reads YDEGEE. This CDR3 has 14 amino acids. Together with reference TRBV5-8 and TRBJ1-2, the CDR3 gives the full variable domain: EAGVTQSPTHLIKTRGQQATLRCSPISGHTSVYWYQQALGLGLQFLLWYDEGEERNRGNFPPRFSGRQFPNYSSELNVNALELEDSALYLCASSLDRVYHGYTFGSGTRLTVV.

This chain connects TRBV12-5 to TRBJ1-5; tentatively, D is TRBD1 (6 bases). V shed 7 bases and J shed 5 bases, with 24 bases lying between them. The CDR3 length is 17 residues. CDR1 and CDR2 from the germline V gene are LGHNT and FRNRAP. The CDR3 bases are TGTGCTAGTGTCTTGGGGGGGGCTTCGGTCGATGATCAGCCCCAGCATTTT. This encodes CASVLGGASVDDQPQHF.

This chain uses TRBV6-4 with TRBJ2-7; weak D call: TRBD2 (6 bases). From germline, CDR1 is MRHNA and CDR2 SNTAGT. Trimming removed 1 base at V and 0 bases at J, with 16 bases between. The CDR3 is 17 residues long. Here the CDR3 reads CASSDYSWGVSSYEQYF. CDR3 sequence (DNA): TGTGCCAGCAGTGACTACTCGTGGGGGGTCAGCTCCTACGAGCAGTACTTC.

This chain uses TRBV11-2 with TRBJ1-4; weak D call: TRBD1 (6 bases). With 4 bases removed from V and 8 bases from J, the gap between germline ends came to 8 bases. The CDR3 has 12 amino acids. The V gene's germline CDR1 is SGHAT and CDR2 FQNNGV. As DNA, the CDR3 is TGTGCCAGCAGCTCGAGGGGGGAAAAACTGTTTTTT. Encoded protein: CASSSRGEKLFF.

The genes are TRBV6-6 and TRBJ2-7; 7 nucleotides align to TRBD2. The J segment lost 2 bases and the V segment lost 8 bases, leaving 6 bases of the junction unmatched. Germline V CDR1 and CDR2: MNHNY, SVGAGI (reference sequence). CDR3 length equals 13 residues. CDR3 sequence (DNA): TGTGCCAGCTGGATAGCGGGCGCCTACGAGCAGTACTTC. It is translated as CASWIAGAYEQYF.

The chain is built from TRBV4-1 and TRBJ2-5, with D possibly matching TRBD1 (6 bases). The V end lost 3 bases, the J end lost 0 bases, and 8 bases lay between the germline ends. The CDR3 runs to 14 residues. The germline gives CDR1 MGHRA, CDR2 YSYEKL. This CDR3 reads CASSHGQNQETQYF. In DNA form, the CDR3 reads TGCGCCAGCAGCCATGGACAGAACCAAGAGACCCAGTACTTC.

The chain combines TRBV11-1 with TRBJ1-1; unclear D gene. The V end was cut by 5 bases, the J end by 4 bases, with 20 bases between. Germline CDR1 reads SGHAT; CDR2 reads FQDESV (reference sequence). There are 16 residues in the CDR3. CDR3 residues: CASSPLGQSVTTEAFF. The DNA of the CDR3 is TGTGCCAGCAGCCCCCTCGGGCAGTCCGTCACCACTGAAGCTTTCTTT.

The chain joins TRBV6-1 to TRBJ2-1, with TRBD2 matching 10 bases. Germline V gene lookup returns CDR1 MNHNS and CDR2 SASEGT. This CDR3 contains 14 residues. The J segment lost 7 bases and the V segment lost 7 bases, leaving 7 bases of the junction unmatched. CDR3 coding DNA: TGTGCCAGCACCGAGCGGGGGGGCCCGAATGAGCAGTTCTTC. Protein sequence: CASTERGGPNEQFF.